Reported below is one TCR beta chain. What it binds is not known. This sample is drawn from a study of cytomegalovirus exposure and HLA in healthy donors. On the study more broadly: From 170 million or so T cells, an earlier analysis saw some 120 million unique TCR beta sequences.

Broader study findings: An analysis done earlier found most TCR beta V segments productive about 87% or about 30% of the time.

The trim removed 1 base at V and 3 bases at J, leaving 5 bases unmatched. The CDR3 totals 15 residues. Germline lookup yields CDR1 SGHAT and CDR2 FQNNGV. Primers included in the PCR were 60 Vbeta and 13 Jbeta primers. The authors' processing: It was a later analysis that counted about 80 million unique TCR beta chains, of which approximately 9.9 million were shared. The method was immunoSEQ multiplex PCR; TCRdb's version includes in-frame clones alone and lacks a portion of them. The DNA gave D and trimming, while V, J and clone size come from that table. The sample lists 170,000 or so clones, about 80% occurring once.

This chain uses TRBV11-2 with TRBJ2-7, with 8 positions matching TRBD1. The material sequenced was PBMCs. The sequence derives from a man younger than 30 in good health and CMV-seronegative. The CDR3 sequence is CASSLGFGQGYEQYF. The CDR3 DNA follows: TGTGCCAGCAGCTTAGGATTCGGACAGGGCTACGAGCAGTACTTC.